Listed below are T cell receptor beta chains from one sample, sequenced in a study of neurological immune-mediated disorders. MiXCR was run by TCRdb on the 5' RACE reads, yielding one entry per CDR3 protein. This sample has about 58,000 distinct CDR3 sequences, with 2% to 2.5% found just once. The specimen sequenced was PBMCs. Source of these receptors: a man aged 50 to 59 with multiple sclerosis. CDR3s include the opening cysteine and the closing phenylalanine or tryptophan. D genes are given only for firm matches. Clone size is given as once, few or many counts, or a class when the clone is expanded.

D gene: .
J gene: TRBJ1-1
V gene: TRBV19
clone size: many
CDR3 DNA: TGTGCCAGTAGTACGCGGACCGATAAAGCTTTCTTT
CDR3 protein: CASSTRTDKAFF

D gene: .
J gene: TRBJ2-5
V gene: TRBV20-1
clone size: medium-sized
CDR3 DNA: TGCAGTGCTAGCCGGGGTATTCAAGAGACCCAGTACTTC
CDR3 protein: CSASRGIQETQYF

D gene: .
J gene: TRBJ2-7
V gene: TRBV12-3/TRBV12-4
clone size: many
CDR3 DNA: TGTGCCAGCACCCCCGGGGGAGAGCAGTACTTC
CDR3 protein: CASTPGGEQYF

D gene: TRBD2
J gene: TRBJ2-1
V gene: TRBV5-1
clone size: many
CDR3 DNA: TGCGCCAGCAGCTTGGCCTCCCTGGCGGGAGGAGGTAACTACAATGAGCAGTTCTTC
CDR3 protein: CASSLASLAGGGNYNEQFF

D gene: .
J gene: TRBJ1-5
V gene: TRBV5-1
clone size: many
CDR3 DNA: TGCGCCAGCAGCCCGGACAGTCCCAATCAGCCCCAGCATTTT
CDR3 protein: CASSPDSPNQPQHF

D gene: .
J gene: TRBJ2-6
V gene: TRBV7-9
clone size: many
CDR3 DNA: TGTGCCAGCAGCTTAGGTCTCTCTGGGGCCAACGTCCTGACTTTC
CDR3 protein: CASSLGLSGANVLTF

D gene: TRBD2
J gene: TRBJ2-5
V gene: TRBV20-1
clone size: few
CDR3 DNA: TGCAGTGCTGGGCGGGGGAACCAAGAGACCCAGTACTTC
CDR3 protein: CSAGRGNQETQYF

D gene: .
J gene: TRBJ1-2
V gene: TRBV5-1
clone size: many
CDR3 DNA: TGCGCCAGCAGCCGAGATGGGCCCACTAACTATGGCTACACCTTC
CDR3 protein: CASSRDGPTNYGYTF

D gene: TRBD2
J gene: TRBJ2-5
V gene: TRBV5-5
clone size: many
CDR3 DNA: TGTGCCAGCAGCCTGATAGCGGGGGGGCCGAAGACCCAGTACTTC
CDR3 protein: CASSLIAGGPKTQYF

D gene: .
J gene: TRBJ1-5
V gene: TRBV6-5
clone size: many
CDR3 DNA: TGTGCCAGCAGTCCCGGCGGGGGCCTGCTAACGGCCCAGCATTTT
CDR3 protein: CASSPGGGLLTAQHF